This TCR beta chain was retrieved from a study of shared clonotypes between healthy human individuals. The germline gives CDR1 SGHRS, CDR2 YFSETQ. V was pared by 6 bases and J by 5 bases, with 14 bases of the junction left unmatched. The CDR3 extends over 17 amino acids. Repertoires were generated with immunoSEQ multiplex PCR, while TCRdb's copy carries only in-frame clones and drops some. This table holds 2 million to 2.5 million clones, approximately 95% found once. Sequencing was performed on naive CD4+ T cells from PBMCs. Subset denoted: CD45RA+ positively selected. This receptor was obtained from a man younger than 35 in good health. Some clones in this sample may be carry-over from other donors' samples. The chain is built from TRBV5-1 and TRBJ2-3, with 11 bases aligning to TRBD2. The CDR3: CASTSVPITSGGDTQYF. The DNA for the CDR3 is TGCGCCAGCACGAGCGTCCCTATCACTAGCGGGGGAGATACGCAGTATTTT.